Listed below are T cell receptor beta chains from one sample, sequenced in a study of glioma-infiltrating T cells after dendritic cell vaccination. The assay was immunoSEQ multiplex PCR, and TCRdb's table has in-frame clones only and misses some. Among approximately 85,000 clones listed, 85% were seen once. This specimen consisted of blood, obtained after dendritic cell vaccination. The receptors derive from a human donor with glioblastoma. Each CDR3 is given with its conserved first and last residue. Expanded clones are given a class, and other clones once, few, many or no size at all.

CDR3 protein	clone size	V gene	J gene
CASSSYKVISTDTQYF	-	TRBV7-3	TRBJ2-3
CSEVQGAPTDTQYF	-	TRBV29-1	TRBJ2-3
CASSLAASTNEKLFF	-	TRBV7-9	TRBJ1-4
CSVGGLGAGPFSYEQYF	-	TRBV29-1	TRBJ2-7
CASGTSPGTGHGYTF	-	TRBV12-5	TRBJ1-2
CASSEASGGNEQFF	-	TRBV6-1	TRBJ2-1
CASSPNRGQETQYF	-	TRBV27	TRBJ2-5
CSVEDHDRRSYNEQFF	-	TRBV29-1	TRBJ2-1
CASSVSGGGETQYF	few	TRBV7-3	TRBJ2-5
CASTPAGANSGNTIYF	-	TRBV9	TRBJ1-3
CASSQLDRVRSYGYTF	-	TRBV7-9	TRBJ1-2
CATSRAFERTGSSYEQYF	-	TRBV15	TRBJ2-7
CASSPLGTWLYEQYF	-	TRBV14	TRBJ2-7
CASSLVAGNYGYTF	-	TRBV5-6	TRBJ1-2
CASTTGGPPTYEQYF	few	TRBV2	TRBJ2-7
CASSSRRGQEAFF	-	TRBV7-9	TRBJ1-1
CASSQPGQSNEKLFF	-	TRBV4-1	TRBJ1-4
CASSLVGFRGEAVHEQFF	-	TRBV5-1	TRBJ2-1
CASSIASWDRTEAFF	-	TRBV19	TRBJ1-1
CASSATGGIGDTEAFF	-	TRBV9	TRBJ1-1
CATSREGVRGRGYTF	once	TRBV15	TRBJ1-2
CASSAGSGGAEAFF	-	TRBV2	TRBJ1-1
CASSYSNRDRNEKLFF	-	TRBV6-6	TRBJ1-4
CASSLSRVRGGDTQYF	-	TRBV7-9	TRBJ2-3